These 14 T cell receptor beta chains came from one sample sequenced in a study of OX40 agonist ivuxolimab in advanced cancers. Libraries were prepared by immunoSEQ multiplex PCR; TCRdb keeps only in-frame clonotypes and omits some of them. The sample has 23,000 or so clones, approximately 90% seen once. Source: CD4+ or CD8+ T cells sorted from blood, taken in a trial of the OX40 agonist ivuxolimab. Receptors originate from an adult with an advanced solid tumor such as melanoma, head and neck, liver or kidney cancer.

The chain uses TRBV27 and TRBJ2-7, with no clear D. CDR1 is MNHEY and CDR2 is SMNVEV in the germline V gene (reference sequence). Trimming took off 5 bases at V and 1 base at J, with 15 bases between the two ends. This CDR3 comprises 15 residues. Here the CDR3 reads CASSPWGFGSYEQYF. CDR3 bases: TGTGCCAGCAGTCCCTGGGGTTTTGGTTCCTACGAGCAGTACTTC.

The chain is built from TRBV5-4 and TRBJ1-2; D not certain. Trimming took off 5 bases at V and 1 base at J, with 15 bases between the two ends. In germline, CDR1 is SGHNT, CDR2 YYREEE (reference sequence). This CDR3 region has 15 residues. CDR3 protein: CASSPVTSDNYGYTF. The DNA for the CDR3 is TGTGCCAGCAGTCCCGTGACAAGCGATAACTATGGCTACACCTTC.

The chain links TRBV9 to TRBJ2-3; the D gene is possibly TRBD1 (6 bases). The length of the CDR3 is 15 residues. V gave up 3 bases and J gave up 1 base, with 12 bases separating them. Per germline, CDR1 SGDLS and CDR2 YYNGEE. CDR3 bases: TGTGCCAGCAGCGCCTCCAGGGGCGGCACAGATACGCAGTATTTT. It yields the protein CASSASRGGTDTQYF. Full variable domain (outside the CDR3, taken from reference TRBV9 and TRBJ2-3): DSGVTQTPKHLITATGQRVTLRCSPRSGDLSVYWYQQSLDQGLQFLIQYYNGEERAKGNILERFSAQQFPDLHSELNLSSLELGDSALYFCASSASRGGTDTQYFGPGTRLTVL.

The chain employs TRBV5-8 and TRBJ2-7; D is perhaps TRBD2 (5 bases). Germline assignment: CDR1 SGHTS and CDR2 YDEGEE. There are 16 residues in the CDR3. Deletions cut 4 bases from V and 3 bases from J, with 20 bases between. The CDR3 region has the DNA TGTGCCAGCAGCCCATCCCGGGGTGCAGGCGACTACGAGCAGTACTTC. Translation: CASSPSRGAGDYEQYF.

This clone came up once. The chain recombines TRBV9 with TRBJ2-2; no clear D gene. The CDR3 consists of 14 residues. Trimming took off 3 bases at V and 3 bases at J, with 9 bases between the two ends. Germline V CDR1 and CDR2: SGDLS, YYNGEE. This CDR3 reads CASSGRSYTGELFF. DNA for the CDR3: TGTGCCAGCAGCGGGCGGTCTTACACCGGGGAGCTGTTTTTT. Based on the CDR3 plus reference TRBV9 and TRBJ2-2, the full variable domain is DSGVTQTPKHLITATGQRVTLRCSPRSGDLSVYWYQQSLDQGLQFLIQYYNGEERAKGNILERFSAQQFPDLHSELNLSSLELGDSALYFCASSGRSYTGELFFGEGSRLTVL.

This chain uses TRBV30 with TRBJ2-1; 9 bases are a match to TRBD2. The CDR3 is 12 amino acids. In germline, CDR1 is GTSNPN, CDR2 SVGIG (reference sequence). Trimming removed 8 bases from V and 9 bases from J; junction bases left unmatched: 8. This CDR3 reads CAGPSGKGEQFF. As DNA, the CDR3 is TGTGCCGGTCCTAGCGGGAAAGGTGAGCAGTTCTTC.

The sample holds one count of this clone. The rearrangement joins TRBV18 to TRBJ2-7; 8 nucleotides agree with TRBD1. Germline V gives CDR1 KGHSH, CDR2 LQKENI. Trimming at V came to 6 bases and at J to 4 bases, leaving 8 bases not matched to a gene. The CDR3 runs 14 residues. The chain's CDR3 is CASSLDREKYEQYF. The CDR3, as DNA: TGTGCCAGCTCCCTGGACAGGGAGAAATACGAGCAGTACTTC.

This chain joins TRBV14 and TRBJ2-7; 11 positions match TRBD2. The J segment lost 6 bases and the V segment lost 5 bases, leaving 3 bases of the junction unmatched. The germline V gene has CDR1 SGHDN and CDR2 FVKESK. The CDR3 is 13 residues long. CDR3 residues: CASSAGLAAEQYF. CDR3 coding DNA: TGTGCCAGCAGCGCGGGACTAGCGGCCGAGCAGTACTTC.

This rearrangement joins TRBV27 to TRBJ2-7; 9 bases align to TRBD2. Germline CDR1 reads MNHEY; CDR2 reads SMNVEV (reference sequence). The CDR3 extends over 15 amino acids. The J segment lost 4 bases and the V segment lost 6 bases, leaving 10 bases of the junction unmatched. As DNA, the CDR3 is TGTGCCAGCAGCTCTGGGGCGACTAGCGGATACGAGCAGTACTTC. This sequence encodes CASSSGATSGYEQYF.

This chain connects TRBV27 to TRBJ1-2; no clear D gene. In germline, CDR1 is MNHEY, CDR2 SMNVEV (reference sequence). This CDR3 comprises 14 residues. V lost 2 bases, J lost 2 bases, and 9 bases lay in between. Written as DNA, the CDR3 is TGTGCCAGCAGTTTAGTTGGGCAGAACTATGGCTACACCTTC. Residues: CASSLVGQNYGYTF.

The V gene is TRBV27, the J gene TRBJ1-1; D gene unclear. The CDR3 consists of 15 residues. V was trimmed by 7 bases and J by 2 bases, leaving 17 bases between them. CDR1 and CDR2 (germline): MNHEY, SMNVEV (reference sequence). This CDR3 reads CASTLTPDGNTEAFF. The DNA of the CDR3 is TGTGCCAGCACCCTAACCCCGGACGGTAACACTGAAGCTTTCTTT.

This chain links TRBV7-9 with TRBJ2-5; 7 nucleotides agree with TRBD1. The DNA end is a closer match to TRBJ2-7, so the J assignment may be wrong. The CDR3 covers 15 residues. Germline V lookup: CDR1 SEHNR, CDR2 FQNEAQ (reference sequence). CDR3 bases: TGTGCCAGCAGCTTGGGGACAGCAGTCCCCTACGAGCAGTACTTC. Translating gives CASSLGTAVPYEQYF.

This clone is medium-sized (0.01 to 0.1%) by share. The genes are TRBV27 and TRBJ2-1, with TRBD2 as a possible D gene (6 bases). V lost 2 bases and J 9 bases, leaving 14 bases between the germline ends. This CDR3 spans 14 amino acids. Germline V lookup: CDR1 MNHEY, CDR2 SMNVEV (reference sequence). Here the CDR3 DNA reads TGTGCCAGCAGTTTAACCCCCGTCGGGGGTGAGCAGTTCTTC. It specifies CASSLTPVGGEQFF.

V gene TRBV28 combines with J gene TRBJ1-1, with D uncertain. CDR3 size: 13 residues. The germline V and J ends were trimmed by 3 bases and 5 bases, with 10 bases remaining between them. Germline values: CDR1 MDHEN, CDR2 SYDVKM. The CDR3 bases are TGTGCCAGCAGTTTTGGGATGGGGACTGAAGCTTTCTTT. It is translated as CASSFGMGTEAFF.